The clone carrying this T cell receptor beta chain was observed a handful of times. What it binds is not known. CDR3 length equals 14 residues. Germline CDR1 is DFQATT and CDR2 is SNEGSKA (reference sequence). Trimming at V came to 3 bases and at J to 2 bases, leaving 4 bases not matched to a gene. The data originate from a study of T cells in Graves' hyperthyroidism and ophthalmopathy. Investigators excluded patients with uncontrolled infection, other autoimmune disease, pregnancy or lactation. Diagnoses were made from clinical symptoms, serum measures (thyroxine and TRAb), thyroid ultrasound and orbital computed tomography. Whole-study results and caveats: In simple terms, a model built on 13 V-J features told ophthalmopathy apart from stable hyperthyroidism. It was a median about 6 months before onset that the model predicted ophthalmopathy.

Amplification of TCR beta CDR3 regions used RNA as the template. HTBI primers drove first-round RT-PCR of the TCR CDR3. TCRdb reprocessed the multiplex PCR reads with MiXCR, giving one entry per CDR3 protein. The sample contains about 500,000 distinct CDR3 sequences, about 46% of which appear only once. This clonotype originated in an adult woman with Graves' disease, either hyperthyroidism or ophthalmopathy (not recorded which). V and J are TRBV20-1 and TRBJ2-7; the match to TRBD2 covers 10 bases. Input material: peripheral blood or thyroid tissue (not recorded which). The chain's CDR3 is CSASPSGRPYEQYF. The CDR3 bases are TGCAGTGCTAGTCCTAGCGGGAGACCCTACGAGCAGTACTTC.